This is a list of T cell receptor beta chains from one sample in a study of blood T cell repertoires in COVID-19. Assay used: immunoSEQ multiplex PCR; TCRdb lists only in-frame clones, some missing. The sample consists of roughly 76,000 clones, 85% to 90% of them appearing once. Input material: PBMCs or T cells enriched from blood (not recorded which). Receptor source: a woman aged 50 to 60 with acute COVID-19. Both conserved end residues are part of each CDR3. A D gene is named only where the DNA matches it firmly. Where a row states a size, it is once, few, many or the class of an expanded clone; other rows omit it.

TRBJ2-3	-	-	TRBV10-3	TGTGCCATAGGGTCGAGCGGACGAGGACTCAGGACAGATACGCAGTATTTT	CAIGSSGRGLRTDTQYF
TRBJ2-1	-	TRBD1	TRBV6-2/TRBV6-3	TGTGCCAGCAGTTCCACCGAGGGGGCTGGTTTAACCTACAATGAGCAGTTCTTC	CASSSTEGAGLTYNEQFF
TRBJ2-2	-	-	TRBV25-1	TGTGCCAGCAGTGAATGGGGGCCGGGGAAAACCGGGGAGCTGTTTTTT	CASSEWGPGKTGELFF
TRBJ1-1	-	-	TRBV18	TGTGCCAGCTCACCATTTGACAGGGAAGCTTTCTTT	CASSPFDREAFF
TRBJ2-5	-	-	TRBV5-6	TGTGCCAGCAGCTTGGATCCGCAAGAGACCCAGTACTTC	CASSLDPQETQYF
TRBJ2-2	once	-	TRBV9	TGTGCCAGCAGCGCCCTCCTCGGTTCACCGGGAAAGCTGTTTTTT	CASSALLGSPGKLFF
TRBJ1-1	few	TRBD1	TRBV6-5	TGTGCCAGCAGTTTTCGGACAGGGGAAGCTTTCTTT	CASSFRTGEAFF
TRBJ1-5	-	-	TRBV12-3/TRBV12-4	TGTGCCAGCAGACAAGCTATGCGGCAGCCCCAGCATTTT	CASRQAMRQPQHF
TRBJ1-2	-	TRBD1	TRBV18	TGTGCCAGCTCACCTTGGACAGGGGGCGACGGTGGCTACACCTTC	CASSPWTGGDGGYTF
TRBJ2-2	-	-	TRBV6-5	TGTGCCAGCAGTAGAAATGGGGCTGTCACCGGGGAGCTGTTTTTT	CASSRNGAVTGELFF
TRBJ1-6	-	-	TRBV11-2	TGTGCCAGCAGCTTGGCCAGCTCCTATAATTCACCCCTCCACTTT	CASSLASSYNSPLHF
TRBJ2-1	-	TRBD2	TRBV7-3	TGTGCCAGCAGCAACGGCCGACTAGCGGGAGCCAATGAGCAGTTCTTC	CASSNGRLAGANEQFF
TRBJ1-6	-	TRBD1	TRBV5-1	TGCGCCAGCAGCTTGACAGGGGAACCCTCCTATAATTCACCCCTCCACTTT	CASSLTGEPSYNSPLHF
TRBJ2-7	-	TRBD1	TRBV19	TGTGCCAGTAGCCTGACAGGGCCCGCCTACGAGCAGTACTTC	CASSLTGPAYEQYF
TRBJ1-2	-	-	TRBV5-4	TGTGCCAGCAGCTTGGACGCGGCAGGGGCCTATGGCTACACCTTC	CASSLDAAGAYGYTF
TRBJ1-5	-	-	TRBV6-5	TGTGCCAGCAGTTACTCGTGGCAGGGTGATCAGCCCCAGCATTTT	CASSYSWQGDQPQHF
TRBJ1-4	-	-	TRBV7-8	TGTGCCAGCAGCCGTGCACTTAGGACAGAAAGAACAACTAATGAAAAACTGTTTTTT	CASSRALRTERTTNEKLFF
TRBJ1-4	-	TRBD1	TRBV28	TGTGCCAGCAGTTCCCCGGGACAGCTTGCAACTAATGAAAAACTGTTTTTT	CASSSPGQLATNEKLFF
TRBJ1-2	-	-	TRBV19	TGTGCCAGTAGTATAGGAGGCTTAAACTATGGCTACACCTTC	CASSIGGLNYGYTF
TRBJ2-7	-	TRBD2	TRBV2	TGTGCCAGCCAGCGACTAGCGGGAGGAAGGGGAATGTCCTACGAGCAGTACTTC	CASQRLAGGRGMSYEQYF
TRBJ2-7	-	-	TRBV6-5	TGTGCCAGCAGCTCGGACATTTTCTACGAGCAGTACTTC	CASSSDIFYEQYF
TRBJ1-2	-	-	TRBV6-5	TGTGCCAGCAGTATGACTGAGAACTATGGCTACACCTTC	CASSMTENYGYTF
TRBJ2-1	-	-	TRBV29-1	TGCAGCGTTGGACTGACCGAACACTACAATGAGCAGTTCTTC	CSVGLTEHYNEQFF
TRBJ1-3	-	-	TRBV18	TGTGCCAGCGCGGGTCAGACCGGGGGAAACACCATATATTTT	CASAGQTGGNTIYF
TRBJ2-1	-	TRBD2	TRBV9	TGTGCCAGCAGCGTAAACCCCTCTCCGCTAGCGGGAGAGCAGTTCTTC	CASSVNPSPLAGEQFF
TRBJ2-2	-	TRBD1	TRBV2	TGTGCCAGCAGGAAAGACAGGGATTACACCGGGGAGCTGTTTTTT	CASRKDRDYTGELFF
TRBJ1-2	-	-	TRBV27	TGTGCCAGCAGTCCCAATTGGGTGGAGGGAAACACCTTC	CASSPNWVEGNTF
TRBJ2-3	-	-	TRBV19	TGTGCCAGTAGCATCATACAGGGACGCGGGAGTGAGCTAGATACGCAGTATTTT	CASSIIQGRGSELDTQYF
TRBJ2-2	-	TRBD2	TRBV14	TGTGCCAGCAGCCAAGATTACCCGGGACTACCCACGAACACCGGGGAGCTGTTTTTT	CASSQDYPGLPTNTGELFF
TRBJ2-7	-	TRBD2	TRBV30	TGTGCCTGGAGCCCCGGGACTAGCGTCTACGAGCAGTACTTC	CAWSPGTSVYEQYF
TRBJ2-7	few	-	TRBV7-9	TGTGCCAGCAGCTTAGTAAGGGCTACGGGGTACGAGCAGTACTTC	CASSLVRATGYEQYF
TRBJ1-5	-	-	TRBV15	TGTGCCACCAGCAAGGTCCCCAGGGCAGGCAATCAGCCCCAGCATTTT	CATSKVPRAGNQPQHF
TRBJ2-1	-	-	TRBV5-4	TGTGCCAGCAGCTTGACCAGCGCCCGCCACAATGAGCAGTTCTTC	CASSLTSARHNEQFF
TRBJ2-7	-	-	TRBV6-5	TGTGCCAGCAGACTTACTAGGGCTAGCGAGCAGTACTTC	CASRLTRASEQYF
TRBJ2-5	-	TRBD1	TRBV7-2	TGTGCCAGCAGCACAGGGGGCACCCAAGAGACCCAGTACTTC	CASSTGGTQETQYF
TRBJ1-1	-	TRBD1	TRBV5-1	TGCGCCAGCAGCTTGGGTAGGACAGGGGAGACTGAAGCTTTCTTT	CASSLGRTGETEAFF
TRBJ2-3	-	-	TRBV29-1	TGCAGCGTTGAGAGGGTAGCCTCAGATACGCAGTATTTT	CSVERVASDTQYF
TRBJ2-6	-	-	TRBV7-9	TGTGCCAGCAGCGGTGGGGGCAGGGTGAAATCTGGGGCCAACGTCCTGACTTTC	CASSGGGRVKSGANVLTF
TRBJ1-1	-	TRBD1	TRBV7-2	TGTGCCAGCAGCTTAGTGGGACAGGGGGCATCTGAAGCTTTCTTT	CASSLVGQGASEAFF
TRBJ2-1	-	-	TRBV2	TGTGCCAGCATACTAGCCTACAATGAGCAGTTCTTC	CASILAYNEQFF
TRBJ2-3	once	TRBD2	TRBV5-1	TGCGCCAGCAGCCTACCGGGACTAGCGGGAGGATCAGATACGCAGTATTTT	CASSLPGLAGGSDTQYF
TRBJ2-1	-	TRBD1	TRBV4-1	TGCGCCAGCAGCCAACCTTACACCGGGACAGGGGAAAATGAGCAGTTCTTC	CASSQPYTGTGENEQFF
TRBJ2-3	-	TRBD2	TRBV6-2/TRBV6-3	TGTGCCAGCAGTCGGAGCGGGAGGAGAACCACAGATACGCAGTATTTT	CASSRSGRRTTDTQYF
TRBJ2-7	few	TRBD2	TRBV19	TGTGCCAGTCGGACTAGCGGACAACTCCAAAACTACGAGCAGTACTTC	CASRTSGQLQNYEQYF
TRBJ1-3	-	-	TRBV19	TGTGCCAGTATTCCAGGCGCGAGAGGAAACACCATATATTTT	CASIPGARGNTIYF
TRBJ1-5	-	-	TRBV19	TGTGCCAGTAGTAAGAAGGGACAAACCAATCAGCCCCAGCATTTT	CASSKKGQTNQPQHF
TRBJ2-7	-	-	TRBV12-3/TRBV12-4	TGTGCCAGCAGTTTTCGGGGGGAGCAGTACTTC	CASSFRGEQYF
TRBJ2-2	-	TRBD1	TRBV29-1	TGCAGCGTGGAGACAGGGGGAGGGACCGGGGAGCTGTTTTTT	CSVETGGGTGELFF
TRBJ1-2	-	-	TRBV6-5	TGTGCCAGCAGTTACACCTCAGGGGTCCTAACCTATGGCTACACCTTC	CASSYTSGVLTYGYTF
TRBJ2-6	-	TRBD1	TRBV10-3	TGTGCCATCAGTGAGCGGACAGGGACCGCCAAGTCTGGGGCCAACGTCCTGACTTTC	CAISERTGTAKSGANVLTF
TRBJ2-7	-	-	TRBV25-1	TGTGCCAGCAGTGAGTTCGCAGGCTACGAGCAGTACTTC	CASSEFAGYEQYF
TRBJ1-1	-	TRBD1	TRBV18	TGTGCCAGCTCACCAGTTACAGGGGACACTGAAGCTTTCTTT	CASSPVTGDTEAFF